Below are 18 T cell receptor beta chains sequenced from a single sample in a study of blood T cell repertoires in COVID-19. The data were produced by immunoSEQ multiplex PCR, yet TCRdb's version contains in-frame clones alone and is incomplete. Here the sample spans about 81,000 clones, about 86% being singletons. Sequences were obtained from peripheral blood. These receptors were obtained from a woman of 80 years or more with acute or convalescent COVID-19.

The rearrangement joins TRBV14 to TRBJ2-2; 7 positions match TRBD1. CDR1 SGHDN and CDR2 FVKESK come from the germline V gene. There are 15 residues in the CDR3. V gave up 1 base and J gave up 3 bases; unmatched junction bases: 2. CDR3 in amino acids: CASSQGGTDTGELFF. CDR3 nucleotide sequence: TGTGCCAGCAGCCAAGGAGGGACAGACACCGGGGAGCTGTTTTTT.

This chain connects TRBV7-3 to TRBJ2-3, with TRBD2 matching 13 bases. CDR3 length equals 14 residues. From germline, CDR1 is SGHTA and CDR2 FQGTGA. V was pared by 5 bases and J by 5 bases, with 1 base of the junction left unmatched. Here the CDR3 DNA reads TGTGCCAGCAGCCGGACTAGCGGGGGAGATACGCAGTATTTT. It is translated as CASSRTSGGDTQYF.

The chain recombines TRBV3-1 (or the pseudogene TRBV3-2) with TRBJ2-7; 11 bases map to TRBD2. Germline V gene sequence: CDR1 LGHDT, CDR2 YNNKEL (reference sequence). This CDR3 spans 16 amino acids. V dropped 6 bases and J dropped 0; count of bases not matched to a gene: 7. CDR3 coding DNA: TGTGCCAGCAGTTTCACCGGGACTAGCGGCTCCTACGAGCAGTACTTC. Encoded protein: CASSFTGTSGSYEQYF.

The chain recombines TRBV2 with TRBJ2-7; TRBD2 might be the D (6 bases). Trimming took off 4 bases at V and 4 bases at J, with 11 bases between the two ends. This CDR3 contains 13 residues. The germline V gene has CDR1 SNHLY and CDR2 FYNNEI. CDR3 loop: CASSGGSGYEQYF. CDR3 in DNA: TGTGCCAGCAGTGGGGGTAGCGGATACGAGCAGTACTTC.

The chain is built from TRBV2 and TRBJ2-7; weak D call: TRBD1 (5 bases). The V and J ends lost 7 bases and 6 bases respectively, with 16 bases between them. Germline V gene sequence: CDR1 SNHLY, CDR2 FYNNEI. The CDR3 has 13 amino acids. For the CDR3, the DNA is TGTGCCAGCATCATGTCAGGGCGCCGCGAGCAGTACTTC. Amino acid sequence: CASIMSGRREQYF.

CDR3 coding DNA: TGTGCCAGCAGTGAAAGGACTCTGCAGTACTTC. The encoded protein is CASSERTLQYF. This chain joins TRBV2 and TRBJ2-4; a weak D match, TRBD2 (5 bases). Germline V gene sequence: CDR1 SNHLY, CDR2 FYNNEI. This CDR3 contains 11 residues. The V end was cut by 2 bases, the J end by 13 bases, with 9 bases between. Combining the CDR3 with reference TRBV2 and TRBJ2-4 gives the whole variable domain EPEVTQTPSHQVTQMGQEVILRCVPISNHLYFYWYRQILGQKVEFLVSFYNNEISEKSEIFDDQFSVERPDGSNFTLKIRSTKLEDSAMYFCASSERTLQYFGAGTRLSVL.

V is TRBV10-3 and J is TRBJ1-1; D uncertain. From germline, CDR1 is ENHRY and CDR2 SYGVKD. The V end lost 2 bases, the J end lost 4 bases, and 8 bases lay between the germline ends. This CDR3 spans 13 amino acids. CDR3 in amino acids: CAISEGRGTEAFF. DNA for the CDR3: TGTGCCATCAGTGAGGGACGGGGCACTGAAGCTTTCTTT.

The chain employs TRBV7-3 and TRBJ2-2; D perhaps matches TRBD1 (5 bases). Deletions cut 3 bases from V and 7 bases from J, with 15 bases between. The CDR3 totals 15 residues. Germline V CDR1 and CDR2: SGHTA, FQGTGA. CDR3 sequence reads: CASSLGQGRVGELFF. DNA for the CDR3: TGTGCCAGCAGCTTGGGGCAGGGAAGGGTCGGGGAGCTGTTTTTT.

The DNA for the CDR3 is TGTGCCAGCAGCGCCGGACTAGCGGGATTCACAGATACGCAGTATTTT. As protein: CASSAGLAGFTDTQYF. The V call is TRBV9, the J call TRBJ2-3; 12 bases line up with TRBD2. Germline CDR1 and CDR2: SGDLS and YYNGEE. CDR3 length: 16 amino acids. Unmatched junction bases numbered 4, after V lost 3 bases and J lost 2 bases.

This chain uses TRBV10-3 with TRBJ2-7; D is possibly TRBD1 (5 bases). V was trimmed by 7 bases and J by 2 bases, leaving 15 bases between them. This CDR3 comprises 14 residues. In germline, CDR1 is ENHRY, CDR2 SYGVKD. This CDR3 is CAINKGLGTYEQYF. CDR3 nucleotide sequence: TGTGCCATCAACAAGGGGCTTGGGACCTACGAGCAGTACTTC.

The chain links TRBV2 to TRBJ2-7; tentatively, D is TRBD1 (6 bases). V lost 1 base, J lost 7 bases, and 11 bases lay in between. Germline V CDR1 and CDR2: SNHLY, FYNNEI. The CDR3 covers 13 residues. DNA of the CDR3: TGTGCCAGCAGTGAAGGCAACAGGGATGAGCAGTACTTC. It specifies CASSEGNRDEQYF.

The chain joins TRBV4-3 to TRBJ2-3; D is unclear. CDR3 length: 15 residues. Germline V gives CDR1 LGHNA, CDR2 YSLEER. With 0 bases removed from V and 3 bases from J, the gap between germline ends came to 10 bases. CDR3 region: CASSQESTLTDTQYF. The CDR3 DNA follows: TGCGCCAGCAGCCAAGAAAGTACTCTTACAGATACGCAGTATTTT.

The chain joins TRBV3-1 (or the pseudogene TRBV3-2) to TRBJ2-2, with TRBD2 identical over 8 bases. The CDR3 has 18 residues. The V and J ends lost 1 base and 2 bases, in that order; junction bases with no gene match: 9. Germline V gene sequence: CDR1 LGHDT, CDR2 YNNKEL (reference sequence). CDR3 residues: CASSQGSGGRLNTGELFF. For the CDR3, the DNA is TGTGCCAGCAGCCAAGGGTCGGGCGGGAGGTTAAACACCGGGGAGCTGTTTTTT.

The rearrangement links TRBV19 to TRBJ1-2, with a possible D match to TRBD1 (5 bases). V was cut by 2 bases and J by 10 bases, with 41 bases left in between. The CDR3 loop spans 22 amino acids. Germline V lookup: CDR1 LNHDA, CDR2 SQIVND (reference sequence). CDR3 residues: CASSIYRGLGPETGVTMANYTF. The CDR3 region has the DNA TGTGCCAGTAGTATATACCGGGGACTAGGACCTGAAACGGGGGTAACTATGGCCAACTACACCTTC.

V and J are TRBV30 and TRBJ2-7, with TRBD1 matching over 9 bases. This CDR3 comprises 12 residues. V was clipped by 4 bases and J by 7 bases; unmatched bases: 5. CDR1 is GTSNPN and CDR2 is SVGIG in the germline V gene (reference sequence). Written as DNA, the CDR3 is TGTGCCTGGATGAACAGGGGGCGGGAGCAGTACTTC. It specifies CAWMNRGREQYF.

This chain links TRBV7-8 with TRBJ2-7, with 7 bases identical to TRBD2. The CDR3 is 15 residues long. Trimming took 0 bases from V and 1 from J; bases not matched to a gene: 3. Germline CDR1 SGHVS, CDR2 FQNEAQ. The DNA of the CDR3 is TGTGCCAGCAGCTTAGCGGCTAGCGGTTCCTACGAGCAGTACTTC. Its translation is CASSLAASGSYEQYF.

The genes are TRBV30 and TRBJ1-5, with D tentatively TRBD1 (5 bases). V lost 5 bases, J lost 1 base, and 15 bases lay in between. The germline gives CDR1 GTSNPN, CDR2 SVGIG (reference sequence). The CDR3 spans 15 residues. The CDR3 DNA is TGTGCCTGGGGTCGGGGGGAGAAGAGCAATCAGCCCCAGCATTTT. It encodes CAWGRGEKSNQPQHF. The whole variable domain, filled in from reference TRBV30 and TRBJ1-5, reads SQTIHQWPATLVQPVGSPLSLECTVEGTSNPNLYWYRQAAGRGLQLLFYSVGIGQISSEVPQNLSASRPQDRQFILSSKKLLLSDSGFYLCAWGRGEKSNQPQHFGDGTRLSIL.

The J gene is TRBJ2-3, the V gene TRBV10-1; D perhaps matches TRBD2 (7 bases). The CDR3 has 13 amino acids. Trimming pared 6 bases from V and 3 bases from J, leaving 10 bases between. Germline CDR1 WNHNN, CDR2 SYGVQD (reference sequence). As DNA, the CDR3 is TGCGCCAGCAGCAAGGGGGGGACAGATACGCAGTATTTT. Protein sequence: CASSKGGTDTQYF.